The entry below gives a single TCR beta chain sequence along with its context. These data belong to a study of shared T cell receptors in the human thymus. Clones were sequenced by immunoSEQ multiplex PCR, and TCRdb holds only the in-frame ones, with some missing. The sample has some 660,000 clones; 70% to 90% are singletons. The CDR3 contains 19 residues. The V gene's germline CDR1 is LGHNA and CDR2 YSLEER. The V gene end was trimmed by 5 bases and the J gene end by 4 bases; junction bases not matched to a gene: 17. The sample also formed part of further work on human thymus T cells.

The genes are TRBV4-3 and TRBJ1-2, with 12 nucleotides matching TRBD1. The receptor comes from a boy under three years old with a congenital heart defect. The sequenced sample consisted of thymocytes. The CDR3 is CASSATLRDRGRRGYGYTF. CDR3 DNA: TGCGCCAGCAGCGCTACCCTCCGGGACAGGGGGCGCCGGGGCTATGGCTACACCTTC.